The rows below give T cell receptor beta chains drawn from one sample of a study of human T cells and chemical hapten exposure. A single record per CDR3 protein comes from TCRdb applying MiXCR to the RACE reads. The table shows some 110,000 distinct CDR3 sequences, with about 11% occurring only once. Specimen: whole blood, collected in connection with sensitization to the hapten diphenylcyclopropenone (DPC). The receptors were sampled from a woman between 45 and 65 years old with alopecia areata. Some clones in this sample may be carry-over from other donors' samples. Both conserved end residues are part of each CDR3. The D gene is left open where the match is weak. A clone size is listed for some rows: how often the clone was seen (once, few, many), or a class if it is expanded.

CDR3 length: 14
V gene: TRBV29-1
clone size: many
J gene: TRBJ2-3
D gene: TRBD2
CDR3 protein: CSVGARQREDTQYF
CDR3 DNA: TGCAGCGTTGGAGCTCGACAGCGGGAAGATACGCAGTATTTT

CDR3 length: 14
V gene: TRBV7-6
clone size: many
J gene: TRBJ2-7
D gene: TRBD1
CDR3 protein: CASSSRTGVHEQYF
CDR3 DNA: TGTGCCAGCAGCTCAAGGACAGGGGTGCACGAGCAGTACTTC

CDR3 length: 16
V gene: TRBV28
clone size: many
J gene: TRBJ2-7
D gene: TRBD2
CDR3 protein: CASSLWGREGLYEQYF
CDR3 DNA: TGTGCCAGCAGTTTATGGGGGCGGGAGGGCCTCTACGAGCAGTACTTC

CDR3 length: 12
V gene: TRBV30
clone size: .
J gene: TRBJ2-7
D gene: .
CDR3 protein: CAWTGNVGAQYF
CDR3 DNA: TGTGCCTGGACGGGGAATGTCGGCGCGCAGTACTTC

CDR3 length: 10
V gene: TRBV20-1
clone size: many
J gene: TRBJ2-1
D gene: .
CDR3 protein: CSVAENEQFF
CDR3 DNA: TGCAGTGTAGCCGAAAATGAGCAGTTCTTC

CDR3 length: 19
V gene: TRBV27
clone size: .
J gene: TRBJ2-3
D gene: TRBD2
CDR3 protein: CASRRGLGGHSPSTDTQYF
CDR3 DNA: TGTGCCAGCAGAAGGGGACTAGGCGGACACTCCCCAAGCACAGATACGCAGTATTTT

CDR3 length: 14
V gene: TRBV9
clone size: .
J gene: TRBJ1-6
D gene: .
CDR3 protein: CASSADTGNSPLHF
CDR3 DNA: TGTGCCAGCAGCGCTGACACGGGAAATTCACCCCTCCACTTT

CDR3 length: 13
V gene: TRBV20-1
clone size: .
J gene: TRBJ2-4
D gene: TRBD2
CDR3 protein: CSAPAGAKNIQYF
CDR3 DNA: TGCAGTGCCCCAGCGGGGGCCAAAAACATTCAGTACTTC

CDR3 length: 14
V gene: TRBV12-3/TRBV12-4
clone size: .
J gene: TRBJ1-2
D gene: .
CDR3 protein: CASRPPGRGYGYTF
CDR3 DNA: TGTGCCAGCAGACCACCGGGACGCGGCTATGGCTACACCTTC

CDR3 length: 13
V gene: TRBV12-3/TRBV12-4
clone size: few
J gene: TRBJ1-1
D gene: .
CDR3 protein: CASTPGGRTEAFF
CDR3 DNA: TGTGCCAGCACCCCGGGGGGGCGGACTGAAGCTTTCTTT

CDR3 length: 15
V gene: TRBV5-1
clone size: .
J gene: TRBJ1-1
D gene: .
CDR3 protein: CASSLAWEMNTEAFF
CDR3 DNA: TGCGCCAGCAGCTTGGCCTGGGAAATGAACACTGAAGCTTTCTTT

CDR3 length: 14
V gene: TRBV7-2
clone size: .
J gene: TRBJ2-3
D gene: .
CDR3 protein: CASSLGTPGDTQYF
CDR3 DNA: TGTGCCAGCAGCTTAGGGACCCCGGGAGATACGCAGTATTTT

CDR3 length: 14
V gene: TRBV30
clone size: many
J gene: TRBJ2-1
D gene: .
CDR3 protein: CAWGMGGSYNEQFF
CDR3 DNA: TGTGCCTGGGGAATGGGCGGTTCCTACAATGAGCAGTTCTTC

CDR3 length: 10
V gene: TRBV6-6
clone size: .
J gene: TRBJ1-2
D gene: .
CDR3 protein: CASSYQSYTF
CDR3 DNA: TGTGCCAGCAGTTACCAGTCTTACACCTTC

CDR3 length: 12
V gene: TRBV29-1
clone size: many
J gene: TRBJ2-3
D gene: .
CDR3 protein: CSVVSGGDTQYF
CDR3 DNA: TGCAGCGTCGTCTCTGGAGGAGATACGCAGTATTTT

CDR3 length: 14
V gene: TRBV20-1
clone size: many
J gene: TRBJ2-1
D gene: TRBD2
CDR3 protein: CSASTSGGLAEQFF
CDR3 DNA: TGCAGTGCTTCGACTAGCGGGGGACTAGCTGAGCAGTTCTTC

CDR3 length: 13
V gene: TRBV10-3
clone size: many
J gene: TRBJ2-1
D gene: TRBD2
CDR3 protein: CAISARELGEQFF
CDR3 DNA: TGTGCCATCAGTGCGCGGGAGTTAGGTGAGCAGTTCTTC

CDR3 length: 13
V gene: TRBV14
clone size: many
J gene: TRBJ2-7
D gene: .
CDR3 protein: CASSQTLDYEQYF
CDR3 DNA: TGTGCCAGCAGCCAAACGCTCGACTACGAGCAGTACTTC

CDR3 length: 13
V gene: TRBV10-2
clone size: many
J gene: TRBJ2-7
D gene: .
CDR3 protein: CASSESSWSGLYF
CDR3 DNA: TGCGCCAGCAGTGAGTCGAGTTGGAGCGGGCTGTACTTC

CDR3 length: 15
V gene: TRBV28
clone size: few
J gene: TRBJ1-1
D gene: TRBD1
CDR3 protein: CASSLDSRGQVEAFF
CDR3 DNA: TGTGCCAGCAGTTTGGATAGCAGGGGGCAAGTTGAAGCTTTCTTT

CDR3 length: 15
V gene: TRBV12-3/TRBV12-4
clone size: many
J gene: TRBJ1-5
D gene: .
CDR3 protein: CASSFRGSSNQPQHF
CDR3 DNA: TGTGCCAGCAGTTTCAGGGGCTCGAGCAATCAGCCCCAGCATTTT

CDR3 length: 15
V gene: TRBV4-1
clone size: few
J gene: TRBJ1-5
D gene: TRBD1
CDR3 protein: CASSQGQGRNQPQHF
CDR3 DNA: TGCGCCAGCAGCCAAGGACAGGGCCGAAATCAGCCCCAGCATTTT

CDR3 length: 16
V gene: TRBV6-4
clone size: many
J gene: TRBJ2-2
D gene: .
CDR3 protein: CASSDVQGTNTGELFF
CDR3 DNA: TGTGCCAGCAGTGACGTTCAAGGGACGAACACCGGGGAGCTGTTTTTT

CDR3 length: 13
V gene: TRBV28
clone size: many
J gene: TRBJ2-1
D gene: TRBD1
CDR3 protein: CASPRTGSNEQFF
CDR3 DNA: TGTGCCAGTCCTCGGACAGGATCTAATGAGCAGTTCTTC

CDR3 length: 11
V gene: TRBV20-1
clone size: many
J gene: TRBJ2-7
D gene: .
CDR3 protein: CSAILVYEQYF
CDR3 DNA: TGCAGTGCAATTCTAGTTTACGAGCAGTACTTC

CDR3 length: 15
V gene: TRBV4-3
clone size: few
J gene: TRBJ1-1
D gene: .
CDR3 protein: CASSQGLPGGTEAFF
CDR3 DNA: TGCGCCAGCAGCCAAGGGTTACCGGGAGGGACTGAAGCTTTCTTT

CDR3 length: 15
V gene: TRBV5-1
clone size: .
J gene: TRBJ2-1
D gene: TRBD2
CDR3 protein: CASSSRTSSYNEQFF
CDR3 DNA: TGCGCCAGCAGCTCGAGGACTAGCTCCTACAATGAGCAGTTCTTC

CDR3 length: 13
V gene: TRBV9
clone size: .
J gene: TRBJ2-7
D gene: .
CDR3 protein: CASSGGDLHEQYF
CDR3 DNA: TGTGCCAGCAGCGGGGGGGATCTACACGAGCAGTACTTC

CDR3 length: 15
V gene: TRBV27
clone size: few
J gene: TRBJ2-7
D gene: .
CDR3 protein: CASSPRVRGPYEQYF
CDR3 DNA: TGTGCCAGCAGTCCCCGAGTGCGGGGGCCCTACGAGCAGTACTTC

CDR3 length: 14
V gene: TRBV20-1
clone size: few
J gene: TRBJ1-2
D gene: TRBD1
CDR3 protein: CSARSRGRQGGYTF
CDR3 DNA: TGCAGTGCTAGAAGCAGGGGGCGTCAGGGGGGCTACACCTTC

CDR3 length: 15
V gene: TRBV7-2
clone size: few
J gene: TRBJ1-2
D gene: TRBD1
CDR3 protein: CASSLEGDSDYGYTF
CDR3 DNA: TGTGCCAGCAGCTTAGAAGGGGACAGCGACTATGGCTACACCTTC

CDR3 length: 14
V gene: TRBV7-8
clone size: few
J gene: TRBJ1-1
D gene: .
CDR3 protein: CASSSAEVHTEAFF
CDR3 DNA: TGTGCCAGCAGCTCCGCGGAAGTCCACACTGAAGCTTTCTTT

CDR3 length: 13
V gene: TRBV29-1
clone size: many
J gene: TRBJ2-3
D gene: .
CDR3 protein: CSVGTGRTDTQYF
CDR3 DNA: TGCAGCGTTGGTACAGGGAGAACAGATACGCAGTATTTT

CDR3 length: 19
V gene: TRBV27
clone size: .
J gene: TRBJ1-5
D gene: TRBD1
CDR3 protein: CASSPRTGTGRGSNQPQHF
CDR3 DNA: TGTGCCAGCAGTCCCCGAACCGGGACAGGGAGGGGTAGCAATCAGCCCCAGCATTTT

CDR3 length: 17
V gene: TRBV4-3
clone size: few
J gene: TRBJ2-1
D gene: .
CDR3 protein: CASSRIITGNSYNEQFF
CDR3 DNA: TGCGCCAGCAGCCGCATTATAACAGGGAACTCCTACAATGAGCAGTTCTTC

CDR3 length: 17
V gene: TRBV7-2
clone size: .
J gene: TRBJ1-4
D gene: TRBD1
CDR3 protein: CASSISSGTGVDEKLFF
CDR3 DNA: TGTGCCAGCAGCATATCATCCGGGACAGGGGTGGATGAAAAACTGTTTTTT

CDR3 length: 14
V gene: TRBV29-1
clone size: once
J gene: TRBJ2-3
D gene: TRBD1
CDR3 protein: CSVVGDRGEDTQYF
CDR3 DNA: TGCAGCGTTGTTGGTGACAGGGGAGAAGATACGCAGTATTTT